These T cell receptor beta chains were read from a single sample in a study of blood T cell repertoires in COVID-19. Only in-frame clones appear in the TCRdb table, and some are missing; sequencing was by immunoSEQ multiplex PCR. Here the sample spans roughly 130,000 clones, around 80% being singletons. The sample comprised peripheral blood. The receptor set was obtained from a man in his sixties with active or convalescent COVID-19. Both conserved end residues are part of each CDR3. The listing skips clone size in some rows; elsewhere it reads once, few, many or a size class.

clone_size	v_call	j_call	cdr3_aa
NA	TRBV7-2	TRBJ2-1	CASIPSGAGLVNEQFF
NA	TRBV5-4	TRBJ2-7	CASSFGLAPAYEQYF
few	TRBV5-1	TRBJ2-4	CASSLAYLGGGENIQYF
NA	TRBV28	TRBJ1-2	CASGREDYGYTF
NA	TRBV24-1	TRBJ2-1	CATSGVSGRGYNEQFF
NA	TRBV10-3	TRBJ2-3	CAISGTGALGDTQYF
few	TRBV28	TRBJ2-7	CASSFVGDSYEQYF
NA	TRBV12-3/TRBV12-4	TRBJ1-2	CASSQQGTYGYTF
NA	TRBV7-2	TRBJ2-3	CASSPGQGRTDTQYF
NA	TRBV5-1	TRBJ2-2	CASTFGGVADTGELFF
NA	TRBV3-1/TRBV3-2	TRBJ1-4	CASSPLGQRGEKLFF
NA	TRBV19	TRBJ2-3	CASSILLGGAMNTQYF
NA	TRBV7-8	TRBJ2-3	CASSLILGAGDTQYF
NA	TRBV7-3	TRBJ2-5	CASSPGRGATQYF
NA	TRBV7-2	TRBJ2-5	CASSLAGPQETQYF
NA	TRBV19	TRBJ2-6	CASSIFGSPPAHGANVLTF
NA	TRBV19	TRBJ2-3	CASTIGGGQSDTQYF
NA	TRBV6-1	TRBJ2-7	CASRRERGPYEQYF
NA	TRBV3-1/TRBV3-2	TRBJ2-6	CASSQDLVLGDRASGANVLTF
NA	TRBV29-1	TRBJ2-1	CSVELALSSYNEQFF
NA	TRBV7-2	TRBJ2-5	CASSLDGEGETQYF
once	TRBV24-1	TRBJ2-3	CATSDFRRNPDTQYF